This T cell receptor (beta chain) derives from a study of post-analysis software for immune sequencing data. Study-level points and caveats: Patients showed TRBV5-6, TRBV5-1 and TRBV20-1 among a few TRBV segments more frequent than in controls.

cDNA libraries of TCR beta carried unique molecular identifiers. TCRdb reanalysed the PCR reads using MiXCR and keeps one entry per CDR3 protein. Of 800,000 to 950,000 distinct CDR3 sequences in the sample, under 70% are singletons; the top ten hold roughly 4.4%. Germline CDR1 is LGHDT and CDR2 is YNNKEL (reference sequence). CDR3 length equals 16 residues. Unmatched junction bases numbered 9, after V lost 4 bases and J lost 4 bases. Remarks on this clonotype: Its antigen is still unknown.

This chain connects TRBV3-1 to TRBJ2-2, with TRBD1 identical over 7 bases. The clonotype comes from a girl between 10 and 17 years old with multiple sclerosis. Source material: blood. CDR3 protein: CASSRRTGDGTGELFF. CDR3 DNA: TGTGCCAGCAGCCGCCGGACAGGCGACGGCACCGGGGAGCTGTTTTTT.